This T cell receptor (beta chain) was observed in a study of shared clonotypes between healthy human individuals. Everyone who donated was a Caucasian adult who lived in Nashville, Tennessee. Assay used: immunoSEQ multiplex PCR; TCRdb lists only in-frame clones, some missing. This table holds 470,000 or so clones, 81% found once. J gave up 8 bases and V 5 bases, and 9 bases lay outside the gene matches. Looked up from germline, CDR1 is SNHLY and CDR2 is FYNNEI. CDR3 length: 15 residues. The sequence derives from a middle-aged woman in good health. Some clones in this sample may be carry-over from other donors' samples. The sequenced sample was PBMCs. The rearrangement uses TRBV2 and TRBJ2-1, with TRBD2 matching 10 bases. The DNA of the CDR3 is TGTGCCAGCAGTCCCCGGCTAGCGGGAGTCTATGAGCAGTTCTTC. It codes for CASSPRLAGVYEQFF.